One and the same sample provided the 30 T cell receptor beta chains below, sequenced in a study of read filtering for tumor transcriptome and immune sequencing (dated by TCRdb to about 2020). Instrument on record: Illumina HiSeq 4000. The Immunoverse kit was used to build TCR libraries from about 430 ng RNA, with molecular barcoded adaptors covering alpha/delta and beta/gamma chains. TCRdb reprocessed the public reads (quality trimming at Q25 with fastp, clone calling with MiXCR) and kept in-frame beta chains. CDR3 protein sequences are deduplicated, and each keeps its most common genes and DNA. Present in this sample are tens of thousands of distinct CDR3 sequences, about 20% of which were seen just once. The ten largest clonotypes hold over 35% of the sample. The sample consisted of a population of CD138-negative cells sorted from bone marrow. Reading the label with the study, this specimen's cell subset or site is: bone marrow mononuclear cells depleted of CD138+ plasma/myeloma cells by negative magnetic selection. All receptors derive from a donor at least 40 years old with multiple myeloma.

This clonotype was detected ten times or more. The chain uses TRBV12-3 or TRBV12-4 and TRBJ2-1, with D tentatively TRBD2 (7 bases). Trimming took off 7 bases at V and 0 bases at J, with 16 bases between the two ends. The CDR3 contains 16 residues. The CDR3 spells CASTLVGGGSYNEQFF. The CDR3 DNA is TGTGCCAGCACTCTAGTGGGAGGGGGCTCCTACAATGAGCAGTTCTTC.

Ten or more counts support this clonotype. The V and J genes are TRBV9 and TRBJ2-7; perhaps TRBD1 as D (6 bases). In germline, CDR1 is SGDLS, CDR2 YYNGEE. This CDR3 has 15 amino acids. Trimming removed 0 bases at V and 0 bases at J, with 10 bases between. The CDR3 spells CASSVAGDSSYEQYF. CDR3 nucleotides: TGTGCCAGCAGCGTAGCAGGGGATAGCTCCTACGAGCAGTACTTC.

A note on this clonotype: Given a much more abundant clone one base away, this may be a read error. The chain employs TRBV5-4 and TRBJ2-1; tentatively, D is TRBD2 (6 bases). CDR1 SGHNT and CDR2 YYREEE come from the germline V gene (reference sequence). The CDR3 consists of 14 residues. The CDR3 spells CARSSPGTPNEQFF. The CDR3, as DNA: TGTGCCAGAAGCTCTCCTGGGACTCCCAATGAGCAGTTCTTC. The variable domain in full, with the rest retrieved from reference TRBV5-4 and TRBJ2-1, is ETGVTQSPTHLIKTRGQQVTLRCSSQSGHNTVSWYQQALGQGPQFIFQYYREEENGRGNFPPRFSGLQFPNYSSELNVNALELDDSALYLCARSSPGTPNEQFFGPGTRLTVL.

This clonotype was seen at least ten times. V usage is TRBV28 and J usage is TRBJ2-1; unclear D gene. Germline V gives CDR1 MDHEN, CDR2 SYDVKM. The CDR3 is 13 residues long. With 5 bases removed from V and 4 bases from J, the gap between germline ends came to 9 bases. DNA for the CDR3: TGTGCCAGCAGTGGCGACACTTACAATGAGCAGTTCTTC. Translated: CASSGDTYNEQFF.

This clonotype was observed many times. The CDR3 coding sequence is TGTGCCAGCGCCGGACAGGGAAGCTCCTACGAGCAGTACTTC. This gives the protein CASAGQGSSYEQYF. The gene calls are TRBV10-3 and TRBJ2-7, with 8 bases matching TRBD1. CDR3 size: 14 residues. J lost 0 bases, V lost 10 bases, and 8 bases had no gene match. Germline CDR1 reads ENHRY; CDR2 reads SYGVKD.

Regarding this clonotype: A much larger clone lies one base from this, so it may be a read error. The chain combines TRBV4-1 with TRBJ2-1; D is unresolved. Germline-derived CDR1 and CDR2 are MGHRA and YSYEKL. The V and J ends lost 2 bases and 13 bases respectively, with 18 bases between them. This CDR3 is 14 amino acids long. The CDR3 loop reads CASSQHVMRILQFF. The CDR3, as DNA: TGCGCCAGCAGCCAACATGTGATGCGGATCCTTCAGTTCTTC.

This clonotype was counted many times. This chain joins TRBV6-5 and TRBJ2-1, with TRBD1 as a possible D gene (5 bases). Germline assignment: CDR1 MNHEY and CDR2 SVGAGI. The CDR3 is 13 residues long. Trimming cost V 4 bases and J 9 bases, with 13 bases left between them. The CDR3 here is CASSSPTRVEQFF. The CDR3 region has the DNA TGTGCCAGCAGTTCCCCGACCAGGGTTGAGCAGTTCTTC.

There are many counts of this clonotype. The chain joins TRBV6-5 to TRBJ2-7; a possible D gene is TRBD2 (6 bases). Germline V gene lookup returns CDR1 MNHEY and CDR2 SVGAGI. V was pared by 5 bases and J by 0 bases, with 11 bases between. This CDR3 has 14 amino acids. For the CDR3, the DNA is TGTGCCAGCAGTCCCAGCGGGCCCTCCTACGAGCAGTACTTC. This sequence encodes CASSPSGPSYEQYF.

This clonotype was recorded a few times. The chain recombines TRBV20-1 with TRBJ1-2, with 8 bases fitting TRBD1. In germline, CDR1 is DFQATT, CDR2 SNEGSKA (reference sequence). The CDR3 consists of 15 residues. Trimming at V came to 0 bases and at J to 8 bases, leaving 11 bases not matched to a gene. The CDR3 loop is CSARDFWTGSEGYTF. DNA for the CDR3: TGCAGTGCTAGAGATTTTTGGACAGGGTCTGAAGGCTACACCTTC.

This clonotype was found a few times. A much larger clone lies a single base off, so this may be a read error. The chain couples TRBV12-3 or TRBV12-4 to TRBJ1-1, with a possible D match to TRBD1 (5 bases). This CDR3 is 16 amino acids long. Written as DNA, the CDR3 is TGTGCCAGCAGTACAAATGCCGGGGCCGGGAACACTGAAGCTTCCTTT. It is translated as CASSTNAGAGNTEASF.

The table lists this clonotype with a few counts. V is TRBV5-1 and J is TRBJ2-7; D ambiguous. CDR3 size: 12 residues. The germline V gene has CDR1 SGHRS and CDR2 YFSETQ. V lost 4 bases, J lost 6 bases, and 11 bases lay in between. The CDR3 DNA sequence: TGCGCCAGCAGCCAAAGTGAGAGCGAGCAGTACTTC. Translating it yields CASSQSESEQYF.

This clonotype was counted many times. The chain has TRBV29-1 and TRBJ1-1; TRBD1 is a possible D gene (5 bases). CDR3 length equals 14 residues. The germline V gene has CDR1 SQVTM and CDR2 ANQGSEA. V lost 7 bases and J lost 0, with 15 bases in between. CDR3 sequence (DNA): TGCAGCGCGGGACTCCGCAGCCTGAACACTGAAGCTTTCTTT. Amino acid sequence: CSAGLRSLNTEAFF.

The CDR3 sequence: CSARRGPGGSEKLFF. DNA of the CDR3: TGCAGTGCTAGACGCGGACCGGGTGGGAGTGAAAAACTGTTTTTT. The rearrangement joins TRBV20-1 to TRBJ1-4; D is unresolved. V was clipped by 2 bases and J by 7 bases, with 17 bases between them. CDR3 size: 15 residues. The V gene's germline CDR1 is DFQATT and CDR2 SNEGSKA (reference sequence).

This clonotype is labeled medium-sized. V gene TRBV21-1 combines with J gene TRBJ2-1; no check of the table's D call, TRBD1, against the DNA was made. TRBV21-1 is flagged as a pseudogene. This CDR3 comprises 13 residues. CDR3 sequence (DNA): TGTGCCAGCAGCAAAATCCGCAGGGCGGGTCTGTTCTTC. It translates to CASSKIRRAGLFF.

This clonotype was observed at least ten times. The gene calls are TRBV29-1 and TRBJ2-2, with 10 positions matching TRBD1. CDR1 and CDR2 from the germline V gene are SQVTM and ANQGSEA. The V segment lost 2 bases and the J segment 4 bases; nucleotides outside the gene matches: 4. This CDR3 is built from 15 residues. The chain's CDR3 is CSVETGQGTTGELFF. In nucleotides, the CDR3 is TGCAGCGTTGAAACGGGACAGGGGACCACCGGGGAGCTGTTTTTT.

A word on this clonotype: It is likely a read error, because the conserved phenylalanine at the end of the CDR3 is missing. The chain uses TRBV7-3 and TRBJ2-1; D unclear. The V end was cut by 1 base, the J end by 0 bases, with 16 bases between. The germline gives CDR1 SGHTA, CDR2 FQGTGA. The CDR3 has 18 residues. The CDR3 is CASSLKGSSSSSYNEQFL. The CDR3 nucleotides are TGTGCCAGCAGCTTAAAAGGTAGTTCATCGAGCTCCTACAATGAGCAGTTCCTC.

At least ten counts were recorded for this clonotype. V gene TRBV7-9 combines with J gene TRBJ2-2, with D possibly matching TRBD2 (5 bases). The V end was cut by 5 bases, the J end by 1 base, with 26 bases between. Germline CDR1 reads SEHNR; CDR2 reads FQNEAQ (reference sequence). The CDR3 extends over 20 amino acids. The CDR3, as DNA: TGTGCCAGCAGCCAAGTGGAGGTGCTAGTAGCGCAATGGAACACCGGGGAGCTGTTTTTT. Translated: CASSQVEVLVAQWNTGELFF.

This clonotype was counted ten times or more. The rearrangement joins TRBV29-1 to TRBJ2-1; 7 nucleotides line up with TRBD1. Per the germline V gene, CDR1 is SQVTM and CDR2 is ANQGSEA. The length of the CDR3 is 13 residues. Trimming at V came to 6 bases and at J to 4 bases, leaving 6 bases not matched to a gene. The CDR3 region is CSVTTGNYNEQFF. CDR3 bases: TGCAGCGTCACGACAGGGAATTACAATGAGCAGTTCTTC.

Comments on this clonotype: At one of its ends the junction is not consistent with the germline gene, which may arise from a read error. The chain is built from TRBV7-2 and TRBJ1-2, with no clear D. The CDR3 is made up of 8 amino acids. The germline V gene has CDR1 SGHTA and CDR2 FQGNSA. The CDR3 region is CANTRRNF. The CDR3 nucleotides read TGTGCCAACACCCGACGGAATTTC.

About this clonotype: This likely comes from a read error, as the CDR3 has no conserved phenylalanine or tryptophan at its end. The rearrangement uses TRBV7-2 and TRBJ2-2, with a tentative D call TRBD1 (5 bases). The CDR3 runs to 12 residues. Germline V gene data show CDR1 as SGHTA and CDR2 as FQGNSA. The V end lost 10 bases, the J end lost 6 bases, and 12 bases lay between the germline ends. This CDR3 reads CANGRVSGELFC. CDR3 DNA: TGTGCCAACGGCAGGGTTTCCGGGGAGCTGTTTTGT.

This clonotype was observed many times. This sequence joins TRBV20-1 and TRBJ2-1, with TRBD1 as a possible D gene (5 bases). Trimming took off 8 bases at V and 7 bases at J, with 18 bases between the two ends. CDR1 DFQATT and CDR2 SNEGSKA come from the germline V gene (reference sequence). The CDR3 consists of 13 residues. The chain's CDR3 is CSPQVPLRNEQFF. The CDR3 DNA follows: TGCAGTCCACAGGTCCCTTTGAGGAATGAGCAGTTCTTC.

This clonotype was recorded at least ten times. The CDR3 reads CASTPADLGAGELFF. CDR3 sequence (DNA): TGTGCCAGCACCCCCGCGGACCTAGGGGCCGGGGAGCTGTTTTTT. V is TRBV28 and J is TRBJ2-2, with D possibly TRBD1 on 5 matching bases. Germline CDR1 and CDR2: MDHEN and SYDVKM. The CDR3 is made up of 15 amino acids. The ends were cut back, 7 bases at V and 6 bases at J, with 18 bases in the middle.

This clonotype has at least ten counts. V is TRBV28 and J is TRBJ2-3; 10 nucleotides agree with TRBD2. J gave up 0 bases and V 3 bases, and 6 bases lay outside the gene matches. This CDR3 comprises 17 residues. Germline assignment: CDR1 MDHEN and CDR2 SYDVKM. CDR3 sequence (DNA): TGTGCCAGCAGTTTTCAAGGACTAGCGGAGAGCACAGATACGCAGTATTTT. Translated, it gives CASSFQGLAESTDTQYF.

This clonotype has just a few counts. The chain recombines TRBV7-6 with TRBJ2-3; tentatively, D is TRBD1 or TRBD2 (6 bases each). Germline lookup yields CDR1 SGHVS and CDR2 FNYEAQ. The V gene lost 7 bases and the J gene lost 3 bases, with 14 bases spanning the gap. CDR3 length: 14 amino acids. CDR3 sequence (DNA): TGTGCCAGCACCGAAAGGGGGAGGACAGATACGCAGTATTTT. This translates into CASTERGRTDTQYF.

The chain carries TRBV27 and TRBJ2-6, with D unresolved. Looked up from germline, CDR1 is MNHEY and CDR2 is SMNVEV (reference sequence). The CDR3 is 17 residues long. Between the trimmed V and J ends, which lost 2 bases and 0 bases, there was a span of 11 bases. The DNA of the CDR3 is TGTGCCAGCAGTTTAAGGCAGGAAAACTCTGGGGCCAACGTCCTGACTTTC. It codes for CASSLRQENSGANVLTF.

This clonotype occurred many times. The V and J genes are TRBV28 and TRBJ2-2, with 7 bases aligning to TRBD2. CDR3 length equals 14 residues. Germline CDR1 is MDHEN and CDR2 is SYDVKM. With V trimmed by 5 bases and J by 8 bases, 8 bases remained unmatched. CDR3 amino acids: CASSPGLTRGELFF. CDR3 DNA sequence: TGTGCCAGCAGTCCGGGACTAACTCGAGGGGAGCTGTTTTTT.

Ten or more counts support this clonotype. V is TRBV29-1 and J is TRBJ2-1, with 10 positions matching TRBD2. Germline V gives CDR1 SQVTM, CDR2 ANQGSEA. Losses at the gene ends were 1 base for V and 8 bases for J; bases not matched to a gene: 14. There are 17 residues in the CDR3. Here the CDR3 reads CSVEGPGQREGWYEQFF. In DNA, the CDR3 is TGCAGCGTTGAAGGCCCTGGGCAGCGGGAGGGCTGGTATGAGCAGTTCTTC.

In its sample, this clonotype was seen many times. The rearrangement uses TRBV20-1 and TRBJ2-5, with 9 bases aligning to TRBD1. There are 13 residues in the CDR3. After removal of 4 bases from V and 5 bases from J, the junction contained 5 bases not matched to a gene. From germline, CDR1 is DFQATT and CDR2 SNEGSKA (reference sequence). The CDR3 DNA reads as TGCAGTGCTAAGGACAGGGGACGGGAGACCCAGTACTTC. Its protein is CSAKDRGRETQYF.

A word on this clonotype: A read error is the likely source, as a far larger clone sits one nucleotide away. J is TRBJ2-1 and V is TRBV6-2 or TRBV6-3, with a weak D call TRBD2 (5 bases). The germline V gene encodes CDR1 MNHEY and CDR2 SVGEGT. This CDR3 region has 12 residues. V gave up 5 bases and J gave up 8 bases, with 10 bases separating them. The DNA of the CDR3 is TGTGCCAGCAGTGCACTAGGCGATGAGCAGTTCTTC. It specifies CASSALGDEQFF.

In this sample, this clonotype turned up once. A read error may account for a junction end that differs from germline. CDR3 protein: CASSHGQSGGTQCF. CDR3 DNA sequence: TGTGCCAGCAGTCACGGACAGTCCGGGGGGACCCAGTGCTTC. This chain links TRBV3-1 with TRBJ2-5, with D possibly being TRBD2 (7 bases). CDR3 length equals 14 residues. Germline V gives CDR1 LGHDT, CDR2 YNNKEL (reference sequence).